The source of this T cell receptor (beta chain) is a study of CD8 T cells in ankylosing spondylitis. Generation of TCR beta libraries employed quantitative 5'-RACE incorporating molecular barcodes. TCRdb redid the calling of the 5' RACE reads with MiXCR, one entry per CDR3 protein. Of some 300,000 distinct CDR3 sequences detected, more than 20% appear once; the ten largest clones hold approximately 3.7%. CDR3 size: 13 residues. The V end was cut by 0 bases, the J end by 3 bases, with 8 bases between. CDR1 is SQVTM, CDR2 ANQGSEA, per germline. The source of this sequence is a female donor with ankylosing spondylitis or in good health (not recorded which). The sequenced material came from blood, either unsorted or a sorted T cell fraction (not recorded which). The chain recombines TRBV29-1 with TRBJ1-1; D remains unclear. The CDR3 coding sequence is TGCAGCGTTGAAGAGTCGCAGGACACTGAAGCTTTCTTT. This gives the protein CSVEESQDTEAFF.